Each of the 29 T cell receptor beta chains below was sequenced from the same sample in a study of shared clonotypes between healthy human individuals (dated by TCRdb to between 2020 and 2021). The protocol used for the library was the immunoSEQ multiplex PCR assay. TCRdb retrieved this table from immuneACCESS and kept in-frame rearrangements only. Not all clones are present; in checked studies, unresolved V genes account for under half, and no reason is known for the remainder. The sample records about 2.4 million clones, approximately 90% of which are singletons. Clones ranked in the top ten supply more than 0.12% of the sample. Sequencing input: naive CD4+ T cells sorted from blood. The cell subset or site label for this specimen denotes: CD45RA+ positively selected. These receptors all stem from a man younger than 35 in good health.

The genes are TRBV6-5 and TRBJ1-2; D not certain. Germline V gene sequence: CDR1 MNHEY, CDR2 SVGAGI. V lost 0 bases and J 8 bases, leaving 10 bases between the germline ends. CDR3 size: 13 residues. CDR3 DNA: TGTGCCAGCAGTTACTCGAACCAACGGGGCTACACCTTC. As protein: CASSYSNQRGYTF.

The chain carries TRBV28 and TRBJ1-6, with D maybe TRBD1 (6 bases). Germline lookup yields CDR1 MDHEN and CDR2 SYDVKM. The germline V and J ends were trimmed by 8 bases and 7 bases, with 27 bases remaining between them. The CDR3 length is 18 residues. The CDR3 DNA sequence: TGTGCCAGCCGGGTTGGGGGGGCCGCTGCTTCGTGGAATTCACCCCTCCACTTT. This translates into CASRVGGAAASWNSPLHF. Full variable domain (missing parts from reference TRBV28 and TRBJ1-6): DVKVTQSSRYLVKRTGEKVFLECVQDMDHENMFWYRQDPGLGLRLIYFSYDVKMKEKGDIPEGYSVSREKKERFSLILESASTNQTSMYLCASRVGGAAASWNSPLHFGNGTRLTVT.

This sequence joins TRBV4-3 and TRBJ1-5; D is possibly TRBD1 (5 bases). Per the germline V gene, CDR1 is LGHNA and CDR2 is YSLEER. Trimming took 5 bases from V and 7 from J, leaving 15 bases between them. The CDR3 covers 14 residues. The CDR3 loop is CASSRGFGDQPQHF. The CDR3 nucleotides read TGCGCCAGCAGCAGAGGGTTTGGGGACCAGCCCCAGCATTTT.

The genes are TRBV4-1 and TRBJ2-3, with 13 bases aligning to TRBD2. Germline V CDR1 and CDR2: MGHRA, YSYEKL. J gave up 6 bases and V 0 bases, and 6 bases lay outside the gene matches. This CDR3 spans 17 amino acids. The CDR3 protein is CASSQDWTSGGSDTQYF. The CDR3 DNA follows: TGCGCCAGCAGCCAAGATTGGACTAGCGGGGGATCGGATACGCAGTATTTT.

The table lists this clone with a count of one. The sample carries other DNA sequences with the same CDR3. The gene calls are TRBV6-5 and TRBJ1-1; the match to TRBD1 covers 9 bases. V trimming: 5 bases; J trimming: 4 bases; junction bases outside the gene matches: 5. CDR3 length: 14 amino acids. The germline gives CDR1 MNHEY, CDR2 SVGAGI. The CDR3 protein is CASSEGQGRTEAFF. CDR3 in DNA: TGTGCCAGCAGTGAGGGACAGGGTCGCACTGAAGCTTTCTTT.

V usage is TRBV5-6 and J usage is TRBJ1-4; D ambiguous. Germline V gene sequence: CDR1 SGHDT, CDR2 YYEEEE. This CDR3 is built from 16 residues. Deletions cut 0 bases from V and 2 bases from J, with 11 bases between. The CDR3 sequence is CASSLAGVWTNEKLFF. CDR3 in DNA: TGTGCCAGCAGCTTGGCCGGGGTTTGGACTAATGAAAAACTGTTTTTT.

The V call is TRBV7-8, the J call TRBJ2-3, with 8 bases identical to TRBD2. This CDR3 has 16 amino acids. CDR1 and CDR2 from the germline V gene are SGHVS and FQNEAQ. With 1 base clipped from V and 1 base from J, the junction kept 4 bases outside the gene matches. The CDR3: CASSLGAGGGTDTQYF. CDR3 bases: TGTGCCAGCAGCTTAGGGGCGGGAGGAGGCACAGATACGCAGTATTTT.

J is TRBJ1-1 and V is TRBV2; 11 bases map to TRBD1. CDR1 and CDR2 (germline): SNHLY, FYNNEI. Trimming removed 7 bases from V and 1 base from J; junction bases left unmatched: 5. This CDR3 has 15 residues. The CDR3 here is CASNRDRGANTEAFF. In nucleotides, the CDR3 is TGTGCCAGCAACCGGGACAGGGGGGCGAACACTGAAGCTTTCTTT.

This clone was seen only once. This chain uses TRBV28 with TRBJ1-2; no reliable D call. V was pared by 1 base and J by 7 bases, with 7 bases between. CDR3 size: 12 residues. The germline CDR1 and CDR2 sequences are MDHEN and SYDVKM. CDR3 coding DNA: TGTGCCAGCAGTTTATCACGACTTGGCTACACCTTC. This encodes CASSLSRLGYTF.

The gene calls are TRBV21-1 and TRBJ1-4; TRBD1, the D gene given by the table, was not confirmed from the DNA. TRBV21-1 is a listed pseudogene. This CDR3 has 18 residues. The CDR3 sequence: CASSQPDSPIVANEKLFF. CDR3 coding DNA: TGTGCCAGCAGCCAGCCGGACAGCCCCATTGTGGCTAATGAAAAACTGTTTTTT.

The CDR3 DNA follows: TGTGCCAGCAGTGAAGCCATATCCTGGACAGGGAGCATGGCCCTCTACGAGCAGTACTTC. Its translation: CASSEAISWTGSMALYEQYF. The chain couples TRBV6-1 to TRBJ2-7; 8 nucleotides line up with TRBD1. Germline V gives CDR1 MNHNS, CDR2 SASEGT. This CDR3 comprises 20 residues. The trim removed 0 bases at V and 3 bases at J, leaving 19 bases unmatched.

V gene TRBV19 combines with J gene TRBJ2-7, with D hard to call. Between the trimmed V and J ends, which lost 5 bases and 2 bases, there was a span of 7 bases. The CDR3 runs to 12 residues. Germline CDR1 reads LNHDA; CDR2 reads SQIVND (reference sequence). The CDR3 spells CASSASPYEQYF. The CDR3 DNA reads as TGTGCCAGTAGTGCCTCCCCCTACGAGCAGTACTTC.

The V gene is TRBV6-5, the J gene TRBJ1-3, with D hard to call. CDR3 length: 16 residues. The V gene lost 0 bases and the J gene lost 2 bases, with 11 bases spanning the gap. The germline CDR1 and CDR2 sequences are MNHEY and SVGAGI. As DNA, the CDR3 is TGTGCCAGCAGTTACTCCGAGAGGGCGGCTGGAAACACCATATATTTT. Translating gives CASSYSERAAGNTIYF.

The CDR3 DNA follows: TGTGCCAGCAGTGAGCTACTAGCGGGGGCTGAGACCCAGTACTTC. This sequence encodes CASSELLAGAETQYF. The V and J genes are TRBV6-1 and TRBJ2-5; 11 nucleotides agree with TRBD2. With 3 bases clipped from V and 5 bases from J, the junction kept 5 bases outside the gene matches. CDR1 is MNHNS, CDR2 SASEGT, per germline. This CDR3 is 15 amino acids long.

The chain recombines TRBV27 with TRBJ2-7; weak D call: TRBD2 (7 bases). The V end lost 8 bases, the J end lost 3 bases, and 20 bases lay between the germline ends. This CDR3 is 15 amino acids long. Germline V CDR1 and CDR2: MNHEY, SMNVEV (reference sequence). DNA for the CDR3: TGTGCCAGCTGGCCTTTGACAGGCGGGGGCTACGAGCAGTACTTC. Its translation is CASWPLTGGGYEQYF.

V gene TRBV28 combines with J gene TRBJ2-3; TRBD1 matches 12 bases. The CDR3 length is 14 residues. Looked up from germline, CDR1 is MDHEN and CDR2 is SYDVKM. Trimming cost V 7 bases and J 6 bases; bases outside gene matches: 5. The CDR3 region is CASTRDRGHDTQYF. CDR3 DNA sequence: TGTGCCAGCACAAGGGACAGGGGGCACGATACGCAGTATTTT.

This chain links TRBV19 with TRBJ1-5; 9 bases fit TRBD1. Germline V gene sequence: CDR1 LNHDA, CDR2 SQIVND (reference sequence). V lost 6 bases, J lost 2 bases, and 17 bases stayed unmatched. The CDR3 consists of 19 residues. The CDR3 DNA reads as TGTGCCAGTAGCCCAGGCGCGGACAGGGGATCTGTTGGCAATCAGCCCCAGCATTTT. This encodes CASSPGADRGSVGNQPQHF.

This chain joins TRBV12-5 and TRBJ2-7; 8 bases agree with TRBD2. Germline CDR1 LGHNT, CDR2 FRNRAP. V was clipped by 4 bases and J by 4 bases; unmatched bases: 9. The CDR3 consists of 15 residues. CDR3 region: CASGSIGGRTYEQYF. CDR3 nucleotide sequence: TGTGCTAGTGGTTCCATAGGCGGGAGGACGTACGAGCAGTACTTC.

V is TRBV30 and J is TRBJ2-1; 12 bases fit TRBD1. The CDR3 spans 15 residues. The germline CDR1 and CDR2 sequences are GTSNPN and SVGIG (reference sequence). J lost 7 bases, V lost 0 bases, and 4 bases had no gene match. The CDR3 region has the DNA TGTGCCTGGAGTGTGGGGACAGGGGGCCTAAATGAGCAGTTCTTC. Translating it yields CAWSVGTGGLNEQFF.

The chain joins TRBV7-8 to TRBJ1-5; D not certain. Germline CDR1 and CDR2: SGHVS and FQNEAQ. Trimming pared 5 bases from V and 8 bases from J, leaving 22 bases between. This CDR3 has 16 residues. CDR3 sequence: CASSKTSGIWDEPQHF. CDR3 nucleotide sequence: TGTGCCAGCAGCAAGACCTCAGGCATCTGGGATGAGCCCCAGCATTTT. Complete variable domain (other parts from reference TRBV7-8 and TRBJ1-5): GAGVSQSPRYKVAKRGQDVALRCDPISGHVSLFWYQQALGQGPEFLTYFQNEAQLDKSGLPSDRFFAERPEGSVSTLKIQRTQQEDSAVYLCASSKTSGIWDEPQHFGDGTRLSIL.

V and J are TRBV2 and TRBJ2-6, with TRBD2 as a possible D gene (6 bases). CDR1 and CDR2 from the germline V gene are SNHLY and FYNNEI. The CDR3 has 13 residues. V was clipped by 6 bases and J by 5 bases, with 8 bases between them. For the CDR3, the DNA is TGTGCCAGCAGAGCGGGCCGGGCCAACGTCCTGACTTTC. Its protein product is CASRAGRANVLTF.

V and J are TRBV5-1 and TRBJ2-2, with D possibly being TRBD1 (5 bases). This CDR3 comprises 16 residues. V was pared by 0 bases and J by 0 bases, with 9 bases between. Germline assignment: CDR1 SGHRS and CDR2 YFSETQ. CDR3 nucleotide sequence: TGCGCCAGCAGCTTGGAGCAGGGCACGAACACCGGGGAGCTGTTTTTT. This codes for CASSLEQGTNTGELFF.

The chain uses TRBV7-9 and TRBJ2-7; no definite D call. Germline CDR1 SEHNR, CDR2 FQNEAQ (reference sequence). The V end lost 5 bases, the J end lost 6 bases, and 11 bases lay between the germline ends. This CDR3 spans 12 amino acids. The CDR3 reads CASSQPPGEQYF. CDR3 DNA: TGTGCCAGCAGCCAACCTCCTGGCGAGCAGTACTTC. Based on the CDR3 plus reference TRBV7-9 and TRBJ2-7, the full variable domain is DTGVSQNPRHKITKRGQNVTFRCDPISEHNRLYWYRQTLGQGPEFLTYFQNEAQLEKSRLLSDRFSAERPKGSFSTLEIQRTEQGDSAMYLCASSQPPGEQYFGPGTRLTVT.

CDR3 protein: CAISDRAGEQFF. CDR3 coding DNA: TGTGCCATCAGTGATAGGGCGGGAGAGCAGTTCTTC. The chain couples TRBV10-3 to TRBJ2-1; tentative D call: TRBD2 (6 bases). Between the trimmed V and J ends, which lost 3 bases and 10 bases, there was a span of 10 bases. Per the germline V gene, CDR1 is ENHRY and CDR2 is SYGVKD. The CDR3 loop spans 12 amino acids.

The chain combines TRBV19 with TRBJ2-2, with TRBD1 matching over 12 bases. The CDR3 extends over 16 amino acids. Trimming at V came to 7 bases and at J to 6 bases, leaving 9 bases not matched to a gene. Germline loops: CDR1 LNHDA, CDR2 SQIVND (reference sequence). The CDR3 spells CASTVTGTGGSGELFF. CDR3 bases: TGTGCCAGTACCGTTACCGGGACAGGGGGCTCCGGGGAGCTGTTTTTT. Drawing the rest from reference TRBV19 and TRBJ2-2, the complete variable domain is DGGITQSPKYLFRKEGQNVTLSCEQNLNHDAMYWYRQDPGQGLRLIYYSQIVNDFQKGDIAEGYSVSREKKESFPLTVTSAQKNPTAFYLCASTVTGTGGSGELFFGEGSRLTVL.

This CDR3 is CASRTSTSGSYEQYF. The CDR3 DNA reads TGTGCCAGCAGGACGTCGACTAGCGGGAGCTACGAGCAGTACTTC. The chain uses TRBV6-5 and TRBJ2-7; 12 bases agree with TRBD2. The CDR3 sequence is 15 residues long. J lost 3 bases, V lost 6 bases, and 6 bases had no gene match. The V gene's germline CDR1 is MNHEY and CDR2 SVGAGI.

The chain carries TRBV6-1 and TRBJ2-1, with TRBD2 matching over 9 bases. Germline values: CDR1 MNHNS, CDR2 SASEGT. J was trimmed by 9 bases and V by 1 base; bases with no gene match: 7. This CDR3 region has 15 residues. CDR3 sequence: CASSEERGVVGEQFF. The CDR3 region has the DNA TGTGCCAGCAGTGAAGAGCGGGGGGTGGTAGGTGAGCAGTTCTTC.

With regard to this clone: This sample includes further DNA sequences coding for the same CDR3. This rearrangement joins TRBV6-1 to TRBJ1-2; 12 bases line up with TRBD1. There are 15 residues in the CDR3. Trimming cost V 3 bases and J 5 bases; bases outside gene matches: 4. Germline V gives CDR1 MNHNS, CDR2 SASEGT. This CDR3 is CASSEGQGAGYGYTF. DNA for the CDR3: TGTGCCAGCAGTGAGGGACAGGGGGCAGGGTATGGCTACACCTTC.

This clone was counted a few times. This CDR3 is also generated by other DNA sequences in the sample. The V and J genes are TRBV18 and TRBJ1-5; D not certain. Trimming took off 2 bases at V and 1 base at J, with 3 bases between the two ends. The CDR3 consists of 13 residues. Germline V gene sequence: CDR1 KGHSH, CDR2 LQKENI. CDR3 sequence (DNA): TGTGCCAGCTCACCAGGAAGCAATCAGCCCCAGCATTTT. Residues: CASSPGSNQPQHF. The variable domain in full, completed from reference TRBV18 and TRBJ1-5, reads NAGVMQNPRHLVRRRGQEARLRCSPMKGHSHVYWYRQLPEEGLKFMVYLQKENIIDESGMPKERFSAEFPKEGPSILRIQQVVRGDSAAYFCASSPGSNQPQHFGDGTRLSIL.